The clone carrying this T cell receptor (beta chain) was detected only once. What it binds is not known. This entry comes from a study of cytomegalovirus exposure and HLA in healthy donors. The study, taken as a whole, reports: Several of the most significant clusters appeared linked to common viral pathogens, based on a later analysis.

A multiplex PCR was run with 60 Vbeta primers and 13 Jbeta primers. Sequenced by immunoSEQ multiplex PCR; TCRdb stores in-frame clones only, minus some. The sample contains roughly 150,000 clones, roughly 80% of which appear only once. V was trimmed by 3 bases and J by 4 bases, leaving 4 bases between them. Looked up from germline, CDR1 is MNHEY and CDR2 is SVGAGI. This CDR3 has 11 residues. Sequenced input: PBMCs. The chain uses TRBV6-5 and TRBJ2-7; D gene unclear. This clonotype was sampled from a female donor in good health and CMV-seronegative. CDR3 loop: CASSYEYEQYF. The DNA of the CDR3 is TGTGCCAGCAGTTATGAGTACGAGCAGTACTTC.